This TCR beta chain originates from a study of T cells after yellow fever vaccination. Study-level background: The SMART-Seq v4 Ultra Low Input method served to prepare the low-cell-number fractions. The study's findings and limits: Re-detected after boosting: most primary clones, around 97% of CD4 and 80% to 90% of CD8. Abundant clonotypes from the bulk population could have been carried over as contaminants into FACS-sorted repertoires.

This clonotype was counted only a few times. Its antigen is unidentified. Production of TCR cDNA was by 5'RACE template switching, which also added a universal primer site and UMIs. Using its own MiXCR run on the 5' RACE reads, TCRdb lists one record per CDR3 protein. Of fewer than 400,000 distinct CDR3 sequences listed, around 10% were seen once; the top ten hold approximately 3%. V shed 4 bases, J shed 4 bases, and the junction held 4 bases outside the gene matches. The CDR3 length is 14 residues. The source is a man aged 18 to 29 who received the YFV17D yellow fever vaccine. The chain joins TRBV12-3 or TRBV12-4 to TRBJ1-2; 9 bases agree with TRBD1. Sequenced here: CD4+ T cells sorted from PBMCs, sampled 45 days after the yellow fever booster vaccination. The CDR3 DNA reads as TGTGCCAGCAGTTGGGGACAGGGTCCCTATGGCTACACCTTC. This translates into CASSWGQGPYGYTF.